Presented here are 18 T cell receptor beta chains from one specimen sequenced in a study of cytomegalovirus exposure and HLA in healthy donors. This PCR relied on a set of 60 Vbeta primers and 13 Jbeta primers. Some clones are missing from TCRdb's copy, which holds only in-frame ones; the method was immunoSEQ multiplex PCR. The sample consists of some 220,000 clones, 78% of them appearing once. The sequenced sample consisted of PBMCs. All receptors derive from a boy under 18 in good health and CMV-seronegative.

The chain carries TRBV27 and TRBJ2-5; TRBD2 agrees at 8 bases. This CDR3 is 12 amino acids long. V was pared by 5 bases and J by 10 bases, with 6 bases of the junction left unmatched. The germline V gene encodes CDR1 MNHEY and CDR2 SMNVEV (reference sequence). The CDR3 DNA reads TGTGCCAGCAGTACCTCCGGGACTAGCCAGTACTTC. It encodes CASSTSGTSQYF.

The chain uses TRBV5-1 and TRBJ2-7, with a weak D call TRBD1 (5 bases). Between the trimmed V and J ends, which lost 0 bases and 2 bases, there was a span of 9 bases. The V gene's germline CDR1 is SGHRS and CDR2 YFSETQ. CDR3 length: 14 amino acids. In DNA, the CDR3 is TGCGCCAGCAGCTTGGGAACAGGTACCTACGAGCAGTACTTC. Translation: CASSLGTGTYEQYF.

The chain joins TRBV11-2 to TRBJ1-1; TRBD1 aligns across 8 bases. Germline CDR1 is SGHAT and CDR2 is FQNNGV. Trimming removed 7 bases from V and 6 bases from J; junction bases left unmatched: 10. This CDR3 is built from 14 residues. DNA for the CDR3: TGTGCCAGCAACGTAGGACAGGGTAGGGCTGAAGCTTTCTTT. Translation gives CASNVGQGRAEAFF.

J is TRBJ2-1 and V is TRBV13; D remains ambiguous. Trimming took 0 bases from V and 1 from J, leaving 13 bases between them. The CDR3 runs to 17 residues. Germline CDR1 and CDR2: PRHDT and FYEKMQ (reference sequence). The CDR3 DNA reads as TGTGCCAGCAGCTTAGGGGTCACGTTGAGGTCCTACAATGAGCAGTTCTTC. Translating it yields CASSLGVTLRSYNEQFF.

The chain uses TRBV11-2 and TRBJ1-2, with D unclear. This CDR3 has 15 residues. The V gene lost 0 bases and the J gene lost 8 bases, with 16 bases spanning the gap. Germline V CDR1 and CDR2: SGHAT, FQNNGV. Here the CDR3 DNA reads TGTGCCAGCAGCTTAGATGGCACTTCCACGGGGGGCTACACCTTC. Translation: CASSLDGTSTGGYTF.

V and J are TRBV2 and TRBJ1-1, with 9 bases aligning to TRBD1. Per the germline V gene, CDR1 is SNHLY and CDR2 is FYNNEI. J was trimmed by 0 bases and V by 8 bases; bases with no gene match: 1. The CDR3 runs 13 residues. The CDR3 DNA is TGTGCCAGCGGGGACAGGGTGAACACTGAAGCTTTCTTT. Translation gives CASGDRVNTEAFF.

This chain joins TRBV5-1 and TRBJ1-2; no clear D gene. The CDR3 totals 15 residues. The V end lost 3 bases, the J end lost 8 bases, and 20 bases lay between the germline ends. Germline assignment: CDR1 SGHRS and CDR2 YFSETQ. This CDR3 reads CASSSVSGGSWGYTF. As DNA, the CDR3 is TGCGCCAGCAGCTCGGTGAGCGGAGGGTCATGGGGCTACACCTTC.

The chain has TRBV11-3 and TRBJ2-5; no clear D. V was cut by 1 base and J by 2 bases, with 11 bases left in between. Germline-derived CDR1 and CDR2 are SGHNT and YENEEA. CDR3 length equals 15 residues. The CDR3 nucleotides read TGTGCCAGCAGCTTAGCGGTGGGCAGACAAGAGACCCAGTACTTC. This gives the protein CASSLAVGRQETQYF.

The rearrangement joins TRBV11-2 to TRBJ1-6; D ambiguous. V lost 5 bases to trimming and J lost 0 bases, with 17 bases between them. Germline CDR1 SGHAT, CDR2 FQNNGV. CDR3 size: 18 residues. The CDR3 region is CASSPCSVPRSYNSPLHF. The CDR3 region has the DNA TGTGCCAGCAGCCCATGCTCGGTGCCCCGCTCCTATAATTCACCCCTCCACTTT. Full variable domain (remainder filled in from reference TRBV11-2 and TRBJ1-6): EAGVAQSPRYKIIEKRQSVAFWCNPISGHATLYWYQQILGQGPKLLIQFQNNGVVDDSQLPKDRFSAERLKGVDSTLKIQPAKLEDSAVYLCASSPCSVPRSYNSPLHFGNGTRLTVT.

This clone was observed a handful of times. V usage is TRBV27 and J usage is TRBJ1-2; 8 bases are shared with TRBD1. Per germline, CDR1 MNHEY and CDR2 SMNVEV (reference sequence). The CDR3 contains 13 residues. Unmatched junction bases numbered 8, after V lost 6 bases and J lost 8 bases. CDR3 DNA: TGTGCCAGCAGGGGGCAGGGGGCGGGCGGCTACACCTTC. Translated, it gives CASRGQGAGGYTF.

The rearrangement links TRBV11-3 to TRBJ2-1, with TRBD2 identical over 16 bases. The CDR3 loop spans 18 amino acids. V lost 5 bases and J lost 7; bases outside the gene matches: 11. The germline CDR1 and CDR2 sequences are SGHNT and YENEEA. The chain's CDR3 is CASSGKWGLAGGQNEQFF. As DNA, the CDR3 is TGTGCCAGCAGCGGCAAATGGGGACTAGCGGGGGGGCAGAATGAGCAGTTCTTC.

The V and J genes are TRBV7-8 and TRBJ1-1; D is uncertain. The CDR3 runs 14 residues. The V gene lost 1 base and the J gene lost 7 bases, with 13 bases spanning the gap. The germline gives CDR1 SGHVS, CDR2 FQNEAQ. The CDR3 sequence: CASSLVIPSNEAFF. For the CDR3, the DNA is TGTGCCAGCAGCTTAGTGATCCCCAGTAATGAAGCTTTCTTT.

J is TRBJ2-1 and V is TRBV30; a possible D gene is TRBD1 (6 bases). The germline gives CDR1 GTSNPN, CDR2 SVGIG (reference sequence). CDR3 length: 16 amino acids. Trimming pared 0 bases from V and 0 bases from J, leaving 12 bases between. CDR3 DNA: TGTGCCTGGAGTGTACGCAGGGGCTTCTCCTACAATGAGCAGTTCTTC. This gives the protein CAWSVRRGFSYNEQFF.

J is TRBJ1-1 and V is TRBV15, with TRBD1 as a possible D gene (6 bases). CDR3 size: 13 residues. The V gene's germline CDR1 is LNHNV and CDR2 YYDKDF (reference sequence). V shed 2 bases and J shed 5 bases, with 9 bases lying between them. CDR3 in amino acids: CATSRKQGTEAFF. The CDR3 DNA reads TGTGCCACCAGCAGAAAACAGGGAACTGAAGCTTTCTTT.

This chain joins TRBV2 and TRBJ2-7; 11 bases agree with TRBD1. CDR3 size: 15 residues. Losses at the gene ends were 3 bases for V and 4 bases for J; bases not matched to a gene: 5. CDR1 and CDR2 from the germline V gene are SNHLY and FYNNEI. CDR3 in amino acids: CASSDPGQGAYEQYF. DNA for the CDR3: TGTGCCAGCAGTGACCCAGGACAGGGGGCTTACGAGCAGTACTTC.

A few counts support this clone. This same CDR3 is encoded by further DNA sequences in the sample. V is TRBV4-2 and J is TRBJ1-5; 7 bases agree with TRBD1. V gave up 5 bases and J gave up 7 bases; unmatched junction bases: 5. This CDR3 has 13 amino acids. Germline V gives CDR1 LGHNA, CDR2 YNFKEQ. In nucleotides, the CDR3 is TGTGCCAGCAGCGCAGGGGGAAACCAGCCCCAGCATTTT. It specifies CASSAGGNQPQHF.

The rearrangement uses TRBV5-6 and TRBJ2-3; 11 nucleotides match TRBD1. After removal of 4 bases from V and 2 bases from J, the junction contained 6 bases not matched to a gene. This CDR3 is built from 16 residues. The germline CDR1 and CDR2 sequences are SGHDT and YYEEEE. In DNA form, the CDR3 reads TGTGCCAGCAGCCGGGACAGGGGGGCGTTCACAGATACGCAGTATTTT. Translated, it gives CASSRDRGAFTDTQYF.

The chain recombines TRBV9 with TRBJ1-2, with D possibly matching TRBD1 (6 bases). CDR1 is SGDLS, CDR2 YYNGEE, per germline. Trimming removed 0 bases at V and 8 bases at J, with 11 bases between. This CDR3 spans 13 amino acids. CDR3 amino acids: CASSVDDQGGYTF. CDR3 DNA sequence: TGTGCCAGCAGCGTAGATGACCAGGGGGGCTACACCTTC. The full variable domain, with the rest looked up from reference TRBV9 and TRBJ1-2, is DSGVTQTPKHLITATGQRVTLRCSPRSGDLSVYWYQQSLDQGLQFLIQYYNGEERAKGNILERFSAQQFPDLHSELNLSSLELGDSALYFCASSVDDQGGYTFGSGTRLTVV.